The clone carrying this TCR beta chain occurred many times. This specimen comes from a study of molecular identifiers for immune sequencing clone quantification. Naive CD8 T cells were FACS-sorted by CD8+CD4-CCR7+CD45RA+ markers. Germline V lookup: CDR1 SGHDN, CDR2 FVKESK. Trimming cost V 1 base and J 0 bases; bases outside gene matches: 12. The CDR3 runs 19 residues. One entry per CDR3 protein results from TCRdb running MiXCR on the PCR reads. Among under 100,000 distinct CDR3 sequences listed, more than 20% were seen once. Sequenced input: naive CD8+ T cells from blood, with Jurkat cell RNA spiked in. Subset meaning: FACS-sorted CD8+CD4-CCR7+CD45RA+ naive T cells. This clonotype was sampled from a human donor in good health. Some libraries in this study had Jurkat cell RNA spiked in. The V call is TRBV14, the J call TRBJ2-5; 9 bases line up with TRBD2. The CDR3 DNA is TGTGCCAGCAGCCAAGTTAGTTCCCTAGCGGGGTTGTACCAAGAGACCCAGTACTTC. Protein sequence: CASSQVSSLAGLYQETQYF.